The present TCR beta chain was sequenced within a study of blood T cells in healthy people across ages. Study-wide results and limits: A strong correlation between TCR beta diversity and naive T cell percentage was seen. Getting older went along with TCR beta diversity per million T cells dropping roughly linearly.

A J-beta primer mix and a sample-barcoded 5' primer were used in a second PCR of about 7 to 11 cycles. With 12 random nucleotides, a template-switch adaptor tagged each individual cDNA molecule. One entry per CDR3 protein results from TCRdb running MiXCR on the 5' RACE reads. The data hold hundreds of thousands of distinct CDR3 sequences, with under 25% observed a single time. Details on this clonotype: Antigen: not known.

The germline V gene has CDR1 LNHDA and CDR2 SQIVND (reference sequence). V lost 7 bases to trimming and J lost 6 bases; unmatched junction nucleotides: 9. The length of the CDR3 is 15 residues. The chain employs TRBV19 and TRBJ2-1, with TRBD1 identical over 10 bases. The sample comprised blood. The receptor comes from a man aged 65 to 85 in good health. CDR3 loop: CASTPGRQGANEQFF. CDR3 DNA sequence: TGTGCCAGTACCCCGGGGAGACAGGGGGCCAATGAGCAGTTCTTC.